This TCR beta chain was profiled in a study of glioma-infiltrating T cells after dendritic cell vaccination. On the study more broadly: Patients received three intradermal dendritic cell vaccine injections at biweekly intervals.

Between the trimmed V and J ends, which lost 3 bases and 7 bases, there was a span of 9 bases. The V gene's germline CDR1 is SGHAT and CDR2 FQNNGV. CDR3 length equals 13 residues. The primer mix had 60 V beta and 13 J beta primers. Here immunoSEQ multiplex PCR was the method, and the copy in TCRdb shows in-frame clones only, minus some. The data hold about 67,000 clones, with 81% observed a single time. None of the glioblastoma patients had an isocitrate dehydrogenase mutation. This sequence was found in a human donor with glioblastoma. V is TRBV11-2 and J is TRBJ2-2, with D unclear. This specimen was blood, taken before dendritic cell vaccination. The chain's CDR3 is CASSFYTGGELFF. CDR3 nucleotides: TGTGCCAGCAGCTTCTACACGGGCGGGGAGCTGTTTTTT.